The sequence of this T cell receptor beta chain was determined in a study of cytomegalovirus exposure and HLA in healthy donors. For the study at large: Among about 190 million T cells, an earlier analysis found about 100 million unique TCR beta sequences. Overall study findings and caveats: As was reported, the HLA-A and HLA-B alleles of most subjects were accurately predicted from TCR beta sequences. Reportedly, fewer N-insertions than the roughly 690-donor mean appeared in an Asian-associated ancestry cluster in a later analysis.

Trimming removed 1 base from V and 0 bases from J, with 6 bases in between. The CDR3 consists of 14 residues. CDR1 and CDR2 from the germline V gene are SGHTA and FQGNSA. Comment on this clone: No antigen is known for it.

PCR primers comprised 60 Vbeta and 13 Jbeta primers. The assay was immunoSEQ multiplex PCR, and TCRdb's table has in-frame clones only and misses some. The table for this sample gives about 210,000 clones. The clonotype originates from a woman aged 25 to 39 in good health and CMV-seropositive. Sequences were obtained from PBMCs. The chain employs TRBV7-2 and TRBJ2-5; D remains ambiguous. The CDR3 DNA follows: TGTGCCAGCAGCTTAGAGCCTAACCAAGAGACCCAGTACTTC. Translated, it gives CASSLEPNQETQYF. Filled out from reference TRBV7-2 and TRBJ2-5, the complete variable domain reads GAGVSQSPSNKVTEKGKDVELRCDPISGHTALYWYRQSLGQGLEFLIYFQGNSAPDKSGLPSDRFSAERTGGSVSTLTIQRTQQEDSAVYLCASSLEPNQETQYFGPGTRLLVL.